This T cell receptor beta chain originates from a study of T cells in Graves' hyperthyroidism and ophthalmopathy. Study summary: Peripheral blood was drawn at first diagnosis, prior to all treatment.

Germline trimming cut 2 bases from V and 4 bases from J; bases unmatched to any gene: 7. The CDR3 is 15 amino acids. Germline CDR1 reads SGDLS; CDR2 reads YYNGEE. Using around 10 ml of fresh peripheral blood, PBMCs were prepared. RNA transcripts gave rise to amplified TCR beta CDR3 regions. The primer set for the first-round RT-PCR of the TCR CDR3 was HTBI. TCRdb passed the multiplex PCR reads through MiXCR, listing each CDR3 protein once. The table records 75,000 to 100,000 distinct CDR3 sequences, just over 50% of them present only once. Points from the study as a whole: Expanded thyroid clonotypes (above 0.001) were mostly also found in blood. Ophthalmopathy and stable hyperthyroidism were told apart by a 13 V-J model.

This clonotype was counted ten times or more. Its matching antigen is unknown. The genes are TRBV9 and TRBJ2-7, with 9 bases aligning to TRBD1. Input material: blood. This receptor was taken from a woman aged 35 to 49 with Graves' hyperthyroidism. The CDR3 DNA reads TGTGCCAGCAGCGTTGGGACAGGGTTCTCTTACGAGCAGTACTTC. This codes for CASSVGTGFSYEQYF.